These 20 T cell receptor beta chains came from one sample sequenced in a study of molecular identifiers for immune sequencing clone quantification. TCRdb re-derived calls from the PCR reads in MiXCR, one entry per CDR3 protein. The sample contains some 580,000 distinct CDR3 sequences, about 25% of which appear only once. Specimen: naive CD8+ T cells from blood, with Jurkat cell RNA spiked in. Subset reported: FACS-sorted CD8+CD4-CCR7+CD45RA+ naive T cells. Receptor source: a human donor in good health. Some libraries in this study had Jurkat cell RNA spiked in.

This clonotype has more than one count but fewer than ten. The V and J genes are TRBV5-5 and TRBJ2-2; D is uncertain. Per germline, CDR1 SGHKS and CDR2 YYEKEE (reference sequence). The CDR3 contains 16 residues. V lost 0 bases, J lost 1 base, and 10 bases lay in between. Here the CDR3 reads CASSLVVQVNTGELFF. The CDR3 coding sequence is TGTGCCAGCAGCTTGGTGGTTCAGGTGAACACCGGGGAGCTGTTTTTT.

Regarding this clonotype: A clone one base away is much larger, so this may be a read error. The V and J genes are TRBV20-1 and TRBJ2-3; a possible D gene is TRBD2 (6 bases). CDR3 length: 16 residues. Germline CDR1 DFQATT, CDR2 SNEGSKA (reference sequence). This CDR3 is CSARDLRGSVTDAQYF. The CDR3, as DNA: TGCAGTGCTAGAGATCTTCGGGGGTCGGTTACAGATGCGCAGTATTTT.

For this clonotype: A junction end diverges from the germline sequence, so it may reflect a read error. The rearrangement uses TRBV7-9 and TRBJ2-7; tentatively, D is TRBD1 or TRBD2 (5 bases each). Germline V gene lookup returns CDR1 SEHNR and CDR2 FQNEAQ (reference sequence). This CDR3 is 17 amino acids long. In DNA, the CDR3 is TGTGCCAGCAGCCTCACCGGGACCAACACCCCCTCCTACGAGCGGTACTTC. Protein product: CASSLTGTNTPSYERYF.

This CDR3 is CSARDLGVTSGRDEETQYF. The CDR3 coding sequence is TGCAGTGCTAGAGATCTGGGGGTAACTAGCGGGAGGGACGAAGAGACCCAGTACTTC. The chain links TRBV20-1 to TRBJ2-5; 13 nucleotides match TRBD2. Germline CDR1 and CDR2: DFQATT and SNEGSKA (reference sequence). The CDR3 is 19 residues long. Trimming cost V 0 bases and J 3 bases; bases outside gene matches: 13.

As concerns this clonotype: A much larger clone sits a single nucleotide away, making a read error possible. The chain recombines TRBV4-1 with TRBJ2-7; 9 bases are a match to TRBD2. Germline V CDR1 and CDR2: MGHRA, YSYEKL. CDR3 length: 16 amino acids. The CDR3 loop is CASSLLAGLHTYAQYF. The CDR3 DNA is TGCGCCAGCAGCCTTCTAGCGGGGTTACATACCTACGCGCAGTACTTC.

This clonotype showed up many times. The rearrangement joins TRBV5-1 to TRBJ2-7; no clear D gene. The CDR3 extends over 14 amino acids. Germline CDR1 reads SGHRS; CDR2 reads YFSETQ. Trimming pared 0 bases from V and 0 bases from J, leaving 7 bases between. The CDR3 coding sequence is TGCGCCAGCAGCTTGGCCTTCGGCTCCTACGAGCAGTACTTC. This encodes CASSLAFGSYEQYF.

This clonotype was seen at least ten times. The CDR3 DNA reads TGCAGTGCACCCGCTGGGACTAGCGGGGGGGATGACACAGATACGCAGTATTTT. Amino acid sequence: CSAPAGTSGGDDTDTQYF. This rearrangement joins TRBV20-1 to TRBJ2-3, with 16 positions matching TRBD2. Germline trimming cut 6 bases from V and 2 bases from J; bases unmatched to any gene: 11. There are 18 residues in the CDR3. Germline values: CDR1 DFQATT, CDR2 SNEGSKA (reference sequence).

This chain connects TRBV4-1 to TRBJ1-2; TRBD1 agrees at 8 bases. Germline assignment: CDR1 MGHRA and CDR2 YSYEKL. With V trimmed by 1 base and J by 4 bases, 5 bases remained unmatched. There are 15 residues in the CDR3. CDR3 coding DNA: TGCGCCAGCAGCCAAGTGGACAGGGCAACCTATGGCTACACCTTC. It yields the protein CASSQVDRATYGYTF.

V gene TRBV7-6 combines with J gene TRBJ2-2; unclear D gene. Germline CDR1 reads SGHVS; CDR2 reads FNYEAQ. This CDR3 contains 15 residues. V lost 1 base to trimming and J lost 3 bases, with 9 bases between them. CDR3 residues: CASSLDGSYTGELFF. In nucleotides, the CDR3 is TGTGCCAGCAGCTTAGACGGCAGCTACACCGGGGAGCTGTTTTTT.

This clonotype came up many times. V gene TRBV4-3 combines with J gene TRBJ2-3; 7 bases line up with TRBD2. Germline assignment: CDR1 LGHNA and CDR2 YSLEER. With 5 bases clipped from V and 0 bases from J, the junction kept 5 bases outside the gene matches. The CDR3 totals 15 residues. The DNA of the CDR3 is TGCGCCAGCAGCGTTAGCGGGCTAAGCACAGATACGCAGTATTTT. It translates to CASSVSGLSTDTQYF.

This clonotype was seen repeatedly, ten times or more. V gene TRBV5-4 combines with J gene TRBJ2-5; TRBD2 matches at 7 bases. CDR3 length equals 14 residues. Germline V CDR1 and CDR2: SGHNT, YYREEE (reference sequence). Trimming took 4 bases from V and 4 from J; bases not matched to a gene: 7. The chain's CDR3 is CASSPGEGPETQYF. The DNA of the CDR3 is TGTGCCAGCAGCCCGGGGGAGGGTCCAGAGACCCAGTACTTC.

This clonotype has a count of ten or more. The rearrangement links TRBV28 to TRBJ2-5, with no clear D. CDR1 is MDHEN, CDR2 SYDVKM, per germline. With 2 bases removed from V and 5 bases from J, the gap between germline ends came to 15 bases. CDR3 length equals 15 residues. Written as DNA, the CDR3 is TGTGCCAGCAGTTTAGTTAGGAGTTCAAGCGAGACCCAGTACTTC. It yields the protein CASSLVRSSSETQYF.

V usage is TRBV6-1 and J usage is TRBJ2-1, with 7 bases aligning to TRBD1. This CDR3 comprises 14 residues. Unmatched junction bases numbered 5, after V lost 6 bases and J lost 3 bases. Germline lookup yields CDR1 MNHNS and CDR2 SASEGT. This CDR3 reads CASSAGTVYNEQFF. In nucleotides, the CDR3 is TGTGCCAGCAGCGCAGGGACAGTCTACAATGAGCAGTTCTTC.

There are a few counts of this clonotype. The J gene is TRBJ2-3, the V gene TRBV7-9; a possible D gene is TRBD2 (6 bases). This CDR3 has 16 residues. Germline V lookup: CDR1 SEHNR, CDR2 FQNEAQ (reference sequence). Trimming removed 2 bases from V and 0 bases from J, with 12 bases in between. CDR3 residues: CASSLPRGLSTDTQYF. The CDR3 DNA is TGTGCCAGCAGCTTACCGCGGGGACTTAGCACAGATACGCAGTATTTT.

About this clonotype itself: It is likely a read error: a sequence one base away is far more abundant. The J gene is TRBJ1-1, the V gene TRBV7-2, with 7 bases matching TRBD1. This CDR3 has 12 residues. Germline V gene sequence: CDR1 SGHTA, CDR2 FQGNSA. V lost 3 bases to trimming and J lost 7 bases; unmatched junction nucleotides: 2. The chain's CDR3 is CASSFAGGEAFF. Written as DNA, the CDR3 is TGTGCCAGCAGCTTCGCAGGGGGTGAAGCTTTCTTT. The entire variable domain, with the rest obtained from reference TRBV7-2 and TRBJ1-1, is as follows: GAGVSQSPSNKVTEKGKDVELRCDPISGHTALYWYRQSLGQGLEFLIYFQGNSAPDKSGLPSDRFSAERTGGSVSTLTIQRTQQEDSAVYLCASSFAGGEAFFGQGTRLTVV.

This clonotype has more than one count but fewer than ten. For the CDR3, the DNA is TGTGCCAGTACCACGACAGGGGTGGATCAGCCCCAGCATTTT. Amino acid sequence: CASTTTGVDQPQHF. This sequence joins TRBV19 and TRBJ1-5; 8 bases match TRBD1. This CDR3 has 14 amino acids. CDR1 and CDR2 from the germline V gene are LNHDA and SQIVND (reference sequence). V was clipped by 7 bases and J by 5 bases; unmatched bases: 7.

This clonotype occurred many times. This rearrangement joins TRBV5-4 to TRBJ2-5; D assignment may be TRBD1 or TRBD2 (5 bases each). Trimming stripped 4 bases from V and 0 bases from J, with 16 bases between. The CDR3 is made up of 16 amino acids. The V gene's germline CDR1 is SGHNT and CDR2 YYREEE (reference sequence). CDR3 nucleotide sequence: TGTGCCAGCAGCACCGTCGGGACGGCGTACCAAGAGACCCAGTACTTC. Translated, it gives CASSTVGTAYQETQYF.

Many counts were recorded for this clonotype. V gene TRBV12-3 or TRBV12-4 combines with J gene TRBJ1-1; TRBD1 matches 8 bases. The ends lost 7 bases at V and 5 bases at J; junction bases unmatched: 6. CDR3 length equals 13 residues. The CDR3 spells CASTYRGITEAFF. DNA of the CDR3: TGTGCCAGCACCTACAGGGGGATAACTGAAGCTTTCTTT.

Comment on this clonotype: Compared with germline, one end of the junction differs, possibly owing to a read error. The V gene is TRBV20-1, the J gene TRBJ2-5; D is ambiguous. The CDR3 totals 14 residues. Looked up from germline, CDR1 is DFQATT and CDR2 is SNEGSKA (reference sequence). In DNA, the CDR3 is TGCAGTGCTGAAACGGCCGGGCTACTTGAGACCCAGTGCTTC. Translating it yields CSAETAGLLETQCF.

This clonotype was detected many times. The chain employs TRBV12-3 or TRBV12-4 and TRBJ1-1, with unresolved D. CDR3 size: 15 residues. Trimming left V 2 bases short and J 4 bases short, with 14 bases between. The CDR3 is CASSLSSGFGTEAFF. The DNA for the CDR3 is TGTGCCAGCAGTTTATCGTCGGGCTTCGGCACTGAAGCTTTCTTT.